The 8 T cell receptor beta chains reported below all come from one sample, sequenced in a study of beta chain features in type 1 diabetes. General observations from the study: Researchers report that Type 1 diabetes patients had moderately but significantly shorter TCRB CDR3s across all four CD4+ subsets.

Every isolated RNA sample was fully reverse transcribed, so sequencing captured expressed TCRB transcripts. The protocol was immunoSEQ multiplex PCR, while the TCRdb copy is restricted to in-frame clones and leaves out a portion. The sample shows nearly 700,000 clones, over 10% of them seen only once. No antigen is known for these receptors. The sequenced sample consisted of naive CD4+ T cells from blood. These receptors were taken from a man aged 18 to 30 with type 1 diabetes.

The gene calls are TRBV30 and TRBJ2-7, with D tentatively TRBD2 (6 bases). V lost 0 bases and J 2 bases, leaving 14 bases between the germline ends. Germline loops: CDR1 GTSNPN, CDR2 SVGIG (reference sequence). The length of the CDR3 is 15 residues. CDR3: CAWSVRGTPAYEQYF. Written as DNA, the CDR3 is TGTGCCTGGAGTGTACGGGGGACCCCTGCCTACGAGCAGTACTTC.

Remarks on this clone: This specimen includes other DNA sequences encoding the same CDR3. The chain recombines TRBV27 with TRBJ2-5; D is undetermined. V shed 3 bases and J shed 2 bases, with 7 bases lying between them. Germline CDR1 and CDR2: MNHEY and SMNVEV (reference sequence). The CDR3 contains 13 residues. The CDR3 loop reads CASSFRTQETQYF. Written as DNA, the CDR3 is TGTGCCAGCAGTTTCCGCACTCAAGAGACCCAGTACTTC.

This clone came up a few times. The chain is built from TRBV7-2 and TRBJ1-5; maybe TRBD1 (6 bases). Germline CDR1 is SGHTA and CDR2 is FQGNSA. This CDR3 spans 14 amino acids. V was shortened by 4 bases and J by 7 bases, with 14 bases between the two germline ends. The CDR3 nucleotides read TGTGCCAGCAGCTCGACGGGGGGGCAGCAGCCCCAGCATTTT. It specifies CASSSTGGQQPQHF.

The sample holds a few counts of this clone. V is TRBV28 and J is TRBJ1-5, with 9 bases that match TRBD1. After removal of 6 bases from V and 1 base from J, the junction contained 4 bases not matched to a gene. The CDR3 consists of 15 residues. CDR1 and CDR2 (germline): MDHEN, SYDVKM. CDR3 coding DNA: TGTGCCAGCAGCCTCGGGACAGGGAGCAATCAGCCCCAGCATTTT. Its translation is CASSLGTGSNQPQHF.

This clone was observed a handful of times. V is TRBV29-1 and J is TRBJ2-3; perhaps TRBD2 as D (6 bases). Deletions cut 5 bases from V and 3 bases from J, with 12 bases between. Germline assignment: CDR1 SQVTM and CDR2 ANQGSEA. The CDR3 sequence is 13 residues long. CDR3 nucleotides: TGCAGCGTTATGGACGGGGGAACAGATACGCAGTATTTT. Translating it yields CSVMDGGTDTQYF.

The rearrangement uses TRBV2 and TRBJ2-5; possible D gene TRBD1, 5 bases. Matching the DNA end better, TRBJ2-7 makes the J call doubtful. The CDR3 contains 13 residues. The germline V gene has CDR1 SNHLY and CDR2 FYNNEI. In DNA form, the CDR3 reads TGTGCCAGCAGTGGGAACCAAAGGGGCGAGCAGTACTTC. As protein: CASSGNQRGEQYF.

This rearrangement joins TRBV7-9 to TRBJ2-7; D remains unclear. The CDR3 is made up of 12 amino acids. Deletions cut 3 bases from V and 4 bases from J, with 7 bases between. Per the germline V gene, CDR1 is SEHNR and CDR2 is FQNEAQ (reference sequence). CDR3 amino acids: CASSFGVYEQYF. The CDR3 bases are TGTGCCAGCAGCTTTGGGGTTTACGAGCAGTACTTC. Variable domain in full (rest from reference TRBV7-9 and TRBJ2-7): DTGVSQNPRHKITKRGQNVTFRCDPISEHNRLYWYRQTLGQGPEFLTYFQNEAQLEKSRLLSDRFSAERPKGSFSTLEIQRTEQGDSAMYLCASSFGVYEQYFGPGTRLTVT.

The chain uses TRBV27 and TRBJ2-5; no reliable D call. With 5 bases removed from V and 0 bases from J, the gap between germline ends came to 13 bases. The CDR3 is made up of 15 amino acids. CDR1 MNHEY and CDR2 SMNVEV come from the germline V gene (reference sequence). CDR3 loop: CASSLQTLYQETQYF. The CDR3 DNA sequence: TGTGCCAGCAGTCTGCAGACTCTGTACCAAGAGACCCAGTACTTC.